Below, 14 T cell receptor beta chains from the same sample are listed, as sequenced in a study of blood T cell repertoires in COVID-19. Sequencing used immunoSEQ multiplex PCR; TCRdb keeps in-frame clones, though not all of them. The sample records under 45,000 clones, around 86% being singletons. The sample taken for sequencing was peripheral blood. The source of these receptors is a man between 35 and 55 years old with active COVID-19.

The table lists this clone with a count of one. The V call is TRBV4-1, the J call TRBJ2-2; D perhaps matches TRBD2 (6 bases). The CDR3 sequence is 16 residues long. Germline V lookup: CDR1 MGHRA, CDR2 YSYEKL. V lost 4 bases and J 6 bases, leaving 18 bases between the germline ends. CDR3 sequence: CASSLNFGSMAGELFF. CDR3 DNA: TGCGCCAGCAGCCTCAACTTCGGGAGTATGGCCGGGGAGCTGTTTTTT.

In nucleotides, the CDR3 is TGTGCCAGCAGCCCCGGACTAGCGGGAGTGGAGACCCAGTACTTC. Amino acid sequence: CASSPGLAGVETQYF. The rearrangement uses TRBV7-3 and TRBJ2-5, with 13 bases aligning to TRBD2. Germline V gives CDR1 SGHTA, CDR2 FQGTGA. This CDR3 has 15 amino acids. J lost 5 bases, V lost 5 bases, and 5 bases had no gene match.

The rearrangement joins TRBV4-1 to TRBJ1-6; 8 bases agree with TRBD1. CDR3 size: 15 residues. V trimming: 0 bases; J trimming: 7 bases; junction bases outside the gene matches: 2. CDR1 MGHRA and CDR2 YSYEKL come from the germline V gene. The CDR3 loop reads CASSQDTGGNSPLHF. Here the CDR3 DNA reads TGCGCCAGCAGCCAAGATACAGGGGGAAATTCACCCCTCCACTTT.

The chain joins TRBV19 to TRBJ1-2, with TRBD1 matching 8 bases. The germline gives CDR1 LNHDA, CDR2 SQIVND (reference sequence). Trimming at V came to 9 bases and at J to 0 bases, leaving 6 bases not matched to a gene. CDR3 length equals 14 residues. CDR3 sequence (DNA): TGTGCCAGGCCCGACAGGGGTTCTAACTATGGCTACACCTTC. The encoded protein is CARPDRGSNYGYTF.

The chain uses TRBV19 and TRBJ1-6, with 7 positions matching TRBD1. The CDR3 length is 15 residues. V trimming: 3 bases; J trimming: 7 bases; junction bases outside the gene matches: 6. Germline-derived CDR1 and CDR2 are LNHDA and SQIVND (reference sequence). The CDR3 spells CASSIRDSLNSPLHF. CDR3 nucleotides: TGTGCCAGTAGTATCCGGGACAGCCTAAATTCACCCCTCCACTTT.

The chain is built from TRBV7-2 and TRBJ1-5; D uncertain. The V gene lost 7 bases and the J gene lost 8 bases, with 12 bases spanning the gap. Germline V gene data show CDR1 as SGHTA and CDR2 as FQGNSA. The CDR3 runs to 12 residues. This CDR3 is CASTHSGKPQHF. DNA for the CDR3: TGTGCCAGCACCCACTCCGGGAAGCCCCAGCATTTT.

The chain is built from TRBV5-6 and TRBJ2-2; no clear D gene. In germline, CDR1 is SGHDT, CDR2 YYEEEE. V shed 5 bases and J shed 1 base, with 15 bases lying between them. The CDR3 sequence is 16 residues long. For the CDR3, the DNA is TGTGCCAGCAGTCCCCATAGACTCCGGAACACCGGGGAGCTGTTTTTT. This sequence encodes CASSPHRLRNTGELFF.

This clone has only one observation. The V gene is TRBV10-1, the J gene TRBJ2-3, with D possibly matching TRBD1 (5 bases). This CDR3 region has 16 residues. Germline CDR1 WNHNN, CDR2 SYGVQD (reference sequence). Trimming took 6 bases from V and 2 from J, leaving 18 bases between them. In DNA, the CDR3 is TGCGCCAGCAGCGCTAATTCCAGGGTTTCCACAGATACGCAGTATTTT. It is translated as CASSANSRVSTDTQYF.

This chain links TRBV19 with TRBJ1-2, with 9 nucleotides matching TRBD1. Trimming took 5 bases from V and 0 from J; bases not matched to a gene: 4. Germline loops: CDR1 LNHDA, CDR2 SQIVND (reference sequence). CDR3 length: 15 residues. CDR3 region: CASSPGTGPNYGYTF. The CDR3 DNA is TGTGCCAGTAGTCCCGGGACAGGGCCTAACTATGGCTACACCTTC.

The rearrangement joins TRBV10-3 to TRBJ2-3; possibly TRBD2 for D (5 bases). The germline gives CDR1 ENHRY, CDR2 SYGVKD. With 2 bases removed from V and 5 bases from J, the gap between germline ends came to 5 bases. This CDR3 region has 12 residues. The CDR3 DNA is TGTGCCATCAGTGAGACTAGAGATACGCAGTATTTT. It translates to CAISETRDTQYF.

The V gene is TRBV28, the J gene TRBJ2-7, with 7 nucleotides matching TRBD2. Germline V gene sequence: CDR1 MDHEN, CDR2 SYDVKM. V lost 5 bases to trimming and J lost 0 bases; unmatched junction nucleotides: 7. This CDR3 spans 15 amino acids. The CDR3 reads CASSVLADHSYEQYF. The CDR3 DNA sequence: TGTGCCAGCAGTGTTCTAGCGGACCACTCCTACGAGCAGTACTTC.

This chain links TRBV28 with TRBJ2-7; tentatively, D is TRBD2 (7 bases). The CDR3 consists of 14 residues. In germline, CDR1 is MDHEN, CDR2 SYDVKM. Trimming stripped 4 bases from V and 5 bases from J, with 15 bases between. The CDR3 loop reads CASSSVGGPNEQYF. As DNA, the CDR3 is TGTGCCAGCAGTTCCGTGGGGGGGCCTAACGAGCAGTACTTC.

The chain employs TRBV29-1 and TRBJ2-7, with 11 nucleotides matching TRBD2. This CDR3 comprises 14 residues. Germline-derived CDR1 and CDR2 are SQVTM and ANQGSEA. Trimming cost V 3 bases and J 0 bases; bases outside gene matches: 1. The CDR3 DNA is TGCAGCGTTGACGGGACTAGCGGCTCCTACGAGCAGTACTTC. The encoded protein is CSVDGTSGSYEQYF.

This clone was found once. CDR3 region: CASSVAQGNTEAFF. The CDR3 coding sequence is TGTGCCAGCAGCGTAGCACAGGGGAACACTGAAGCTTTCTTT. This sequence joins TRBV9 and TRBJ1-1; perhaps TRBD1 as D (6 bases). CDR3 size: 14 residues. From germline, CDR1 is SGDLS and CDR2 YYNGEE. Trimming stripped 0 bases from V and 1 base from J, with 7 bases between.